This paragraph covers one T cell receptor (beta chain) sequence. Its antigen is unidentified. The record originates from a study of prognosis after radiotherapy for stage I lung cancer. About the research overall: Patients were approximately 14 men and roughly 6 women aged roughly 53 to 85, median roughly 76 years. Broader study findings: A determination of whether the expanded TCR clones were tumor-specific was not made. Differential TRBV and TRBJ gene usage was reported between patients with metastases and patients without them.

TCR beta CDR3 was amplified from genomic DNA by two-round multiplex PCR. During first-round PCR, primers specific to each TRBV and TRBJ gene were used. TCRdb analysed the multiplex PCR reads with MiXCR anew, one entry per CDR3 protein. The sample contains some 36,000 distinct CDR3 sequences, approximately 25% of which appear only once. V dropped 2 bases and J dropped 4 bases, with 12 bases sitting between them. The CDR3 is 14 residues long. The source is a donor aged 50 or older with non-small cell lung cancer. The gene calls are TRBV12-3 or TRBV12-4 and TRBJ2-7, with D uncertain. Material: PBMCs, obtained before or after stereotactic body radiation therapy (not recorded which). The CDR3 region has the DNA TGTGCCAGCAGTTTAAGGATTCGAACATACGAGCAGTACTTC. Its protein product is CASSLRIRTYEQYF.